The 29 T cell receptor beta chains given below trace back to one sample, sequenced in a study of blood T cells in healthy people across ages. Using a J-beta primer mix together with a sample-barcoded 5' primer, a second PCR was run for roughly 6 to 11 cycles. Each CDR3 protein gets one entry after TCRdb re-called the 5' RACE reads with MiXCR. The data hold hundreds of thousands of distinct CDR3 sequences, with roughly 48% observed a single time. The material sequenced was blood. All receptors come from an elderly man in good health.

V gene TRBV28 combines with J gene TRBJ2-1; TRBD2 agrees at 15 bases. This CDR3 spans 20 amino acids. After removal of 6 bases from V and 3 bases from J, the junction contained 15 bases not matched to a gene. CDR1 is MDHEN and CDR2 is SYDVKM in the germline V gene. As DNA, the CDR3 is TGTGCCAGCAGGAATAGAGGACTAGCGGGAGGGGATGGGGTCTACAATGAGCAGTTCTTC. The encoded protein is CASRNRGLAGGDGVYNEQFF.

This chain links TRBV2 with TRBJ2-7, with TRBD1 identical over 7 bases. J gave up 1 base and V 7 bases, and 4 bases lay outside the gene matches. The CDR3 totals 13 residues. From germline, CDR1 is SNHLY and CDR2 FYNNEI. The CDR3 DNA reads TGTGCCAGCATTACGGGACAGTCCTACGAGCAGTACTTC. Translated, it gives CASITGQSYEQYF. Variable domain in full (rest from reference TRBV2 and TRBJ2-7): EPEVTQTPSHQVTQMGQEVILRCVPISNHLYFYWYRQILGQKVEFLVSFYNNEISEKSEIFDDQFSVERPDGSNFTLKIRSTKLEDSAMYFCASITGQSYEQYFGPGTRLTVT.

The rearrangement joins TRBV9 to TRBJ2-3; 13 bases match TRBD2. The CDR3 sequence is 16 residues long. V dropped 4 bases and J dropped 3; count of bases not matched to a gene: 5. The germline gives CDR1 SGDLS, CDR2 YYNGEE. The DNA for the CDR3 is TGTGCCAGCAGCACACTAGCGGGGGGGCTTACAGATACGCAGTATTTT. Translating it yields CASSTLAGGLTDTQYF.

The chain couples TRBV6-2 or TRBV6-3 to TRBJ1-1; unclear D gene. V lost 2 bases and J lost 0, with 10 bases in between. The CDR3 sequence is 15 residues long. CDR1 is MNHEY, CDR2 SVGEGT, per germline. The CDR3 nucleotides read TGTGCCAGCAGTTACCCAGGAACCATGAACACTGAAGCTTTCTTT. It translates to CASSYPGTMNTEAFF.

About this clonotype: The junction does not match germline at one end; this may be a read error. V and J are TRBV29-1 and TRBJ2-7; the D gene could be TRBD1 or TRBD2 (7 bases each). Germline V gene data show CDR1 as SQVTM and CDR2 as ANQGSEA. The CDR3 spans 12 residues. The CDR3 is CNVRGDSYEQYF. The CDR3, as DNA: TGCAACGTTCGGGGGGACAGCTACGAGCAGTACTTC.

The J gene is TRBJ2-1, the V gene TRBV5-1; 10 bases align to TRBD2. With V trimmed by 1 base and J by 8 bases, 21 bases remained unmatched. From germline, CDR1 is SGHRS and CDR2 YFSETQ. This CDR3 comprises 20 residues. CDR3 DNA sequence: TGCGCCAGCAGCTTGACGGCTACCTCCCAGCGGGGGGGCAAGACTGATGAGCAGTTCTTC. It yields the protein CASSLTATSQRGGKTDEQFF.

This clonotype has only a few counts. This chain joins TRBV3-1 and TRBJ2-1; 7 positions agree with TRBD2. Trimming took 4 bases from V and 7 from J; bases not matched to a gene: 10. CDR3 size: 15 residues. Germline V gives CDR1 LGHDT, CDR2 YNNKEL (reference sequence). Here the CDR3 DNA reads TGTGCCAGCAGCCTACGGGCGGGAGTCTATAATGAGCAGTTCTTC. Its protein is CASSLRAGVYNEQFF.

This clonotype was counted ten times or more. Here the CDR3 DNA reads TGTGCCAGCAGTTCTTTTCCTGCTGGACTAGCCCAATCGGAGACCCAGTACTTC. Its protein is CASSSFPAGLAQSETQYF. This chain joins TRBV6-5 and TRBJ2-5; 8 bases map to TRBD2. The V and J ends lost 4 bases and 5 bases, in that order; junction bases with no gene match: 18. Looked up from germline, CDR1 is MNHEY and CDR2 is SVGAGI. CDR3 length equals 18 residues.

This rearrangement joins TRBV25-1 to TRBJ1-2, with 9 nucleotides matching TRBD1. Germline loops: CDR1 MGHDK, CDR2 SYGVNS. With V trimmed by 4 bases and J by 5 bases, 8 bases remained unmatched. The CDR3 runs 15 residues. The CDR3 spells CASSVQGAPGYGYTF. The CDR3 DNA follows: TGTGCCAGCAGTGTACAGGGGGCGCCAGGGTATGGCTACACCTTC.

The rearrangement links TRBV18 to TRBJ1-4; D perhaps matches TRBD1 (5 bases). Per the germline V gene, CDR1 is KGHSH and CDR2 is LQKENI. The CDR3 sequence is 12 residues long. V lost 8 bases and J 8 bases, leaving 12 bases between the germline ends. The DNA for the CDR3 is TGTGCCAGCGCCCAACGGGGCGAAAAACTGTTTTTT. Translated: CASAQRGEKLFF.

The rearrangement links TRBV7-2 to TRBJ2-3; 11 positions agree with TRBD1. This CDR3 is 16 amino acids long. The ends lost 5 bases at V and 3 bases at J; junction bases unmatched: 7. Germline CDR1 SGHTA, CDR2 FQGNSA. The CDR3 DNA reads TGTGCCAGCAGCCTAGGGACAGGGGGAGTGACAGATACGCAGTATTTT. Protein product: CASSLGTGGVTDTQYF.

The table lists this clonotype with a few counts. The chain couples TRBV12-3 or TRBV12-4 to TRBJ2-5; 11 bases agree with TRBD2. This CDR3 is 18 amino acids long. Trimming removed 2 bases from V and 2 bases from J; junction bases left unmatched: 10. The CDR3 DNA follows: TGTGCCAGCAGTTTAAGGGGCCGACTAGCGGGGCTACAAGAGACCCAGTACTTC. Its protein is CASSLRGRLAGLQETQYF.

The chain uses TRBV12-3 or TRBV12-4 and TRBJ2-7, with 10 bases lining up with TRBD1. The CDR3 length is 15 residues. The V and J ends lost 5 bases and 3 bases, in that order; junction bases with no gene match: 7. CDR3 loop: CASSLGTGANYEQYF. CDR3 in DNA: TGTGCCAGCAGTCTTGGGACAGGGGCCAACTACGAGCAGTACTTC.

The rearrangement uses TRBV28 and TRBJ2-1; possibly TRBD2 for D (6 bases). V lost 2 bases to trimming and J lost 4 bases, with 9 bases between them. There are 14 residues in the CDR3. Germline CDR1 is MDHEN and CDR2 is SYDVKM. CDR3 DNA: TGTGCCAGCAGTTTAGCGGGGCCGTACAATGAGCAGTTCTTC. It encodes CASSLAGPYNEQFF.

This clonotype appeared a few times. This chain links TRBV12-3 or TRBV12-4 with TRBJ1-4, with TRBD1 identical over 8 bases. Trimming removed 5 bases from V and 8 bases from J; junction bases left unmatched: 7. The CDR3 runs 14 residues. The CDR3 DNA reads TGTGCCAGCAGTCCTCGGGACAGGCAAGAAAAACTGTTTTTT. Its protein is CASSPRDRQEKLFF.

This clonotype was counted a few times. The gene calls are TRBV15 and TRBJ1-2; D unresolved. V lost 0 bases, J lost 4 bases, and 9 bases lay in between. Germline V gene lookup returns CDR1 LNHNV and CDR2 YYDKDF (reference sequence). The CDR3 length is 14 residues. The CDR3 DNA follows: TGTGCCACCAGCAGAGATCGGGTTCTCTATGGCTACACCTTC. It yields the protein CATSRDRVLYGYTF.

Written as DNA, the CDR3 is TGCGCCAGCAGCTTGAGGAGTAACCCTAGCAATCAGCCCCAGCATTTT. This translates into CASSLRSNPSNQPQHF. The chain is built from TRBV5-1 and TRBJ1-5, with D unclear. The CDR3 sequence is 16 residues long. V was cut by 1 base and J by 0 bases, with 11 bases left in between. Per the germline V gene, CDR1 is SGHRS and CDR2 is YFSETQ.

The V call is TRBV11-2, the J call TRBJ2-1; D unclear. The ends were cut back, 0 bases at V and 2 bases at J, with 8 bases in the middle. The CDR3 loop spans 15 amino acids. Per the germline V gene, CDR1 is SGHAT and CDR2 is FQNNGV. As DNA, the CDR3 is TGTGCCAGCAGCTTAGATCGACGTACCTACAATGAGCAGTTCTTC. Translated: CASSLDRRTYNEQFF.

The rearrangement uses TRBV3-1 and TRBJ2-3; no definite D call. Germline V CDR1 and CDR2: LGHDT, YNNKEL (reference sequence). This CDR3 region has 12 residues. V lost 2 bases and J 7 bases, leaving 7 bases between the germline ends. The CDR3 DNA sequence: TGTGCCAGCAGCCAATCCGAATATACGCAGTATTTT. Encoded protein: CASSQSEYTQYF.

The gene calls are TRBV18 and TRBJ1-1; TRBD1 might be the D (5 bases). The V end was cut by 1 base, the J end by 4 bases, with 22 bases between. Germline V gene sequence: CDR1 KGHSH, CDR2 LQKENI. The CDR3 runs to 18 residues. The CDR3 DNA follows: TGTGCCAGCTCACCACGGGCAGGGATGGGCAAGGCGAGCACTGAAGCTTTCTTT. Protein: CASSPRAGMGKASTEAFF.

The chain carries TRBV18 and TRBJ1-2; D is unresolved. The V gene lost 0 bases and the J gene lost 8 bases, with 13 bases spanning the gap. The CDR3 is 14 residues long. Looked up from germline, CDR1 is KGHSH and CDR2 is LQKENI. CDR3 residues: CASSPPDGVRGYTF. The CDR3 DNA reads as TGTGCCAGCTCACCACCGGACGGGGTCCGGGGCTACACCTTC.

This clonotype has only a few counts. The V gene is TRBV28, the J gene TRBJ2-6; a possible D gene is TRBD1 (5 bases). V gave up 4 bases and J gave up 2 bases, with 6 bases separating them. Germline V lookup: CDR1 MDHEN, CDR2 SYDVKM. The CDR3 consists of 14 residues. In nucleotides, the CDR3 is TGTGCCAGCAGTTGGGGCACTGGGGCCAACGTCCTGACTTTC. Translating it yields CASSWGTGANVLTF.

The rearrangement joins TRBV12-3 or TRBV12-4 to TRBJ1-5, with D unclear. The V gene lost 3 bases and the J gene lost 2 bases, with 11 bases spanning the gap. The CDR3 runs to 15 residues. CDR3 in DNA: TGTGCCAGCAGTTTTTCGAGGAATGGCAATCAGCCCCAGCATTTT. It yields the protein CASSFSRNGNQPQHF.

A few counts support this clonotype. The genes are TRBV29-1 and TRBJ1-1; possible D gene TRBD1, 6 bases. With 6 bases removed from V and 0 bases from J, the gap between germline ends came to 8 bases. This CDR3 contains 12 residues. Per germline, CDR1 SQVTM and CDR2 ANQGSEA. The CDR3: CSVGQLNTEAFF. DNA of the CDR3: TGCAGCGTCGGACAGCTGAACACTGAAGCTTTCTTT.

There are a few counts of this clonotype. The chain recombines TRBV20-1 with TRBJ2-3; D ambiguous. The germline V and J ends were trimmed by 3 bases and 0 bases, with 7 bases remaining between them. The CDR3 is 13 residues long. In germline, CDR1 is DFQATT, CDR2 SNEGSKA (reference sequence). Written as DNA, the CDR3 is TGCAGTGCTAGTGGCGAAAGCACAGATACGCAGTATTTT. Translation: CSASGESTDTQYF.

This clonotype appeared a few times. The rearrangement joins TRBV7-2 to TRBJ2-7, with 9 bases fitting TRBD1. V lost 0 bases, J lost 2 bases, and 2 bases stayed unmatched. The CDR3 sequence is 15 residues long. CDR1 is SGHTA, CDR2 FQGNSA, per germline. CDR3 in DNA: TGTGCCAGCAGCTTAGCAGGACAGGGGACCTACGAGCAGTACTTC. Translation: CASSLAGQGTYEQYF.

Here the CDR3 reads CASSGRDYSYNEQFF. The CDR3 nucleotides are TGTGCCAGCAGCGGCCGGGACTACTCCTACAATGAGCAGTTCTTC. The V and J genes are TRBV7-2 and TRBJ2-1, with TRBD2 matching over 7 bases. Germline V gene sequence: CDR1 SGHTA, CDR2 FQGNSA. The CDR3 covers 15 residues. V shed 5 bases and J 0 bases; nucleotides not matched to a gene: 4.

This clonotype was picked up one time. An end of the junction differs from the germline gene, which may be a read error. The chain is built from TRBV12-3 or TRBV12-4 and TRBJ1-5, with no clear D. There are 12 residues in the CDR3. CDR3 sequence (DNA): TGTGCCAGCAGTCGAAGCAATCAGCCCCAGCATTTC. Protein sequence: CASSRSNQPQHF.

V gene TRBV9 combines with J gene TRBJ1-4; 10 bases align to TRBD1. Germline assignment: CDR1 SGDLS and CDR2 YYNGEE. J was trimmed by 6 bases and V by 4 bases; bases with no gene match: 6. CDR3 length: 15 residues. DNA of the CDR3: TGTGCCAGCAGCTTGACAGGGGGCAAGGATGAAAAACTGTTTTTT. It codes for CASSLTGGKDEKLFF.